This T cell receptor beta chain comes out of a study of response to subunit inactivated influenza vaccine. The CDR3 runs 11 residues. J gave up 10 bases and V 10 bases, and 7 bases lay outside the gene matches. Each CDR3 protein gets one entry after TCRdb re-called the RT-PCR reads with MiXCR. The sample lists approximately 250,000 distinct CDR3 sequences; 9% to 15% were seen once. The chain uses TRBV12-3 or TRBV12-4 and TRBJ2-1; 7 nucleotides match TRBD1. This receptor was identified in a man aged 45-65 years who received an inactivated influenza vaccine. This sample comprised non-naive T cells sorted from PBMCs, obtained approximately 15 days before vaccination. CDR3 DNA sequence: TGTGCCACCCTAGGGGGCACAGAGCAGTTCTTC. The encoded protein is CATLGGTEQFF.